These 3 T cell receptor beta chains were sequenced from one sample in a study of blood T cell repertoires in COVID-19 (dated by TCRdb to the early 2020s). The library was built by means of the immunoSEQ multiplex PCR assay. This immuneACCESS table, as held by TCRdb, lists in-frame sequences with V and J called but not all clones. Of the missing ones, under half trace to an unresolved V gene in checked studies; the others have no known cause. The sample table shows about 370,000 clones, and around 92% are seen once. The ten largest make up about 3% of the sample. The specimen sequenced was peripheral blood. The source is a woman aged 25 to 39 with COVID-19, enrolled during active disease.

V and J are TRBV19 and TRBJ2-3; possible D gene TRBD2, 5 bases. The CDR3 loop spans 15 amino acids. Trimming removed 3 bases at V and 0 bases at J, with 10 bases between. Germline V gives CDR1 LNHDA, CDR2 SQIVND (reference sequence). The CDR3 loop is CASSIGAASTDTQYF. The DNA for the CDR3 is TGTGCCAGTAGTATCGGAGCGGCTAGCACAGATACGCAGTATTTT.

V and J are TRBV30 and TRBJ1-5, with D possibly matching TRBD1 (5 bases). V gave up 0 bases and J gave up 3 bases, with 15 bases separating them. The CDR3 length is 16 residues. Germline lookup yields CDR1 GTSNPN and CDR2 SVGIG (reference sequence). The CDR3 region is CAWSVPDDRFNQPQHF. Here the CDR3 DNA reads TGTGCCTGGAGTGTACCCGACGACAGATTCAATCAGCCCCAGCATTTT.

The chain recombines TRBV27 with TRBJ2-1, with D possibly matching TRBD1 (6 bases). The CDR3 runs to 12 residues. The V and J ends lost 8 bases and 5 bases respectively, with 10 bases between them. Germline V gives CDR1 MNHEY, CDR2 SMNVEV (reference sequence). The CDR3 protein is CASRQGNNEQFF. The CDR3 nucleotides read TGTGCCAGCCGTCAGGGGAACAATGAGCAGTTCTTC.